These T cell receptor beta chains were read from a single sample in a study of T cell responses to AZD1222 COVID-19 vaccine. Measured with immunoSEQ multiplex PCR; TCRdb has only the in-frame clones, and not every one. The profile shows approximately 150,000 clones, roughly nine tenths of them singletons. The sequencing here drew on peripheral blood, taken 28 days after the second AZD1222 dose. These receptors were collected from an adult who received the AZD1222 COVID-19 vaccine. CDR3s include the opening cysteine and the closing phenylalanine or tryptophan. The D gene is left open where the match is weak. The size entry is marked missing in some rows and otherwise reads once, few, many or a size class.

d_gene	v_gene	j_gene	abundance	CDR3aa	CDR3nt
.	TRBV3-1/TRBV3-2	TRBJ2-7	.	CASSQETQGLYEQYF	TGTGCCAGCAGCCAAGAAACCCAGGGTTTGTACGAGCAGTACTTC
.	TRBV5-6	TRBJ1-2	few	CASKIPGGYGYTF	TGTGCCAGCAAAATTCCAGGCGGATATGGCTACACCTTC
TRBD2	TRBV5-1	TRBJ2-1	once	CASSGLAGSYNEQFF	TGCGCCAGCAGCGGACTAGCGGGCTCCTACAATGAGCAGTTCTTC
TRBD1	TRBV3-1/TRBV3-2	TRBJ2-6	.	CASSPYRGPGNVLTF	TGTGCCAGCAGCCCCTACAGGGGGCCGGGCAACGTCCTGACTTTC
.	TRBV5-1	TRBJ2-5	.	CASSSIEYQETQYF	TGCGCCAGCAGCTCGATAGAGTACCAAGAGACCCAGTACTTC
TRBD1	TRBV11-2	TRBJ1-1	.	CASSGGTAMNTEAFF	TGTGCCAGCAGCGGGGGGACAGCGATGAACACTGAAGCTTTCTTT
.	TRBV18	TRBJ1-2	.	CASSPGSDYGYTF	TGTGCCAGCTCCCCAGGGTCGGACTATGGCTACACCTTC
.	TRBV27	TRBJ1-6	.	CASSLNRVNSPLHF	TGTGCCAGCAGTTTAAACAGGGTAAATTCACCCCTCCACTTT
.	TRBV21-1	TRBJ1-4	.	CASSLINRGGNEKLFF	TGTGCCAGCAGCCTCATCAACAGAGGAGGTAATGAAAAACTGTTTTTT
.	TRBV3-1/TRBV3-2	TRBJ1-1	.	CASSRTQGFTEAFF	TGTGCCAGCAGCCGAACACAAGGGTTCACTGAAGCTTTCTTT
.	TRBV7-2	TRBJ1-2	.	CASSLAASDNIYGYTF	TGTGCCAGCAGCTTAGCGGCTTCGGACAACATCTATGGCTACACCTTC
TRBD1	TRBV9	TRBJ1-6	.	CASSPLQTGSSPLHF	TGTGCCAGCAGCCCCCTGCAGACAGGGAGTTCACCCCTCCACTTT
TRBD1	TRBV25-1	TRBJ1-2	.	CASSEGGTGNYGYTF	TGTGCCAGCAGTGAAGGAGGGACAGGGAACTATGGCTACACCTTC
.	TRBV6-1	TRBJ1-2	.	CASSESWRAGYGYTF	TGTGCCAGCAGTGAAAGTTGGAGGGCTGGCTATGGCTACACCTTC
.	TRBV6-5	TRBJ1-4	.	CASRRGQLNEKLFF	TGTGCCAGCAGGCGCGGACAGTTAAATGAAAAACTGTTTTTT
.	TRBV7-9	TRBJ2-5	once	CASSLVSGQETQYF	TGTGCCAGCAGCTTAGTGTCGGGGCAAGAGACCCAGTACTTC